The T cell receptor beta chain described here comes from a study of T cells in Graves' hyperthyroidism and ophthalmopathy. As for the study in general: Peripheral blood draws took place at initial diagnosis, ahead of any treatment.

Many counts were recorded for this clonotype. Its specificity is not known. The hyperthyroidism patients had all been newly diagnosed, and their disease duration was under 2 months. Their ages ranged from 18 to 65 years. Amplification yielded TCR beta CDR3 regions, with RNA transcripts as the source. With the HTBI primer set, the TCR CDR3 went through a first round of RT-PCR. TCRdb processed the multiplex PCR reads anew with MiXCR; each CDR3 protein has one entry. The sample contains about 700,000 distinct CDR3 sequences, 12% to 15% of which appear only once. The germline V and J ends were trimmed by 3 bases and 6 bases, with 12 bases remaining between them. The CDR3 length is 13 residues. Study conclusions and caveats: Appearing also in blood were most of the thyroid clonotypes expanded above 0.001. The model's output predicted ophthalmopathy at a median of 6.5 months prior to onset.

V gene TRBV12-3 or TRBV12-4 combines with J gene TRBJ2-7; D not resolved. Sequenced: blood. The TCR comes from a young woman with Graves' hyperthyroidism. CDR3 DNA: TGTGCCAGCAGTTTGTCAGGCTCTACCGAGCAGTACTTC. This sequence encodes CASSLSGSTEQYF.